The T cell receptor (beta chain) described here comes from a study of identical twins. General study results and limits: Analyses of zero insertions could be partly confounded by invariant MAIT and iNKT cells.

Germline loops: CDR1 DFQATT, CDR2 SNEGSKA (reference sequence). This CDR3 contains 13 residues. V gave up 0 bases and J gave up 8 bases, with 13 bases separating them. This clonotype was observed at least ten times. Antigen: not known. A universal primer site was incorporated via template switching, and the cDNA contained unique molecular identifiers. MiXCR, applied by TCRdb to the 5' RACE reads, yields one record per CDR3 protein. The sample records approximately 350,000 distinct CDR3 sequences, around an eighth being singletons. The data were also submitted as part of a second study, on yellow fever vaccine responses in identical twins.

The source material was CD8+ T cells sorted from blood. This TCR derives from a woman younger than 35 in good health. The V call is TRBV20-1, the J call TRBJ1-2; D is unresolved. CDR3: CSARDVAVQGYTF. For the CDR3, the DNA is TGCAGTGCTAGAGATGTGGCAGTCCAGGGCTACACCTTC.